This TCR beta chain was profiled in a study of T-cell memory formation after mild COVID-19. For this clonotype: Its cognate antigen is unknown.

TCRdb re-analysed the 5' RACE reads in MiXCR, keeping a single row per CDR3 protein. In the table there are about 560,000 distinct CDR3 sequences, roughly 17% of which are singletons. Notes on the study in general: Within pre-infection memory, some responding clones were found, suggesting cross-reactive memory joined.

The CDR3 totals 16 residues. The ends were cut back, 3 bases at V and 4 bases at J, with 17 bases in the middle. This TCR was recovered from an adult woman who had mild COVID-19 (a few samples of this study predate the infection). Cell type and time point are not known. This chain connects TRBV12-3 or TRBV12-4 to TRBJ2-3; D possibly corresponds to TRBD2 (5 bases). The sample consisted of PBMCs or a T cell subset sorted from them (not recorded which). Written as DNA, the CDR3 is TGTGCCAGCAGTTTCAGGACTTCGCCCCAGGCAGATACGCAGTATTTT. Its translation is CASSFRTSPQADTQYF.